Listed here are 2 T cell receptor beta chains from one sample, sequenced in a study of blood T cell repertoires in COVID-19. Clones were read by immunoSEQ multiplex PCR, and TCRdb kept only the in-frame ones, dropping some. There are about 49,000 clones in the sample; 80% to 90% occur only once, and more than 2.5% lies in the top ten. Sequencing was done on a sample of peripheral blood. All receptors derive from a woman aged 60 to 75 with acute or convalescent COVID-19.

The chain recombines TRBV7-9 with TRBJ2-7, with 10 bases lining up with TRBD1. The length of the CDR3 is 14 residues. Germline V gene data show CDR1 as SEHNR and CDR2 as FQNEAQ (reference sequence). After removal of 4 bases from V and 6 bases from J, the junction contained 6 bases not matched to a gene. CDR3: CASSYRQGASEQYF. CDR3 sequence (DNA): TGTGCCAGCAGCTACAGACAGGGGGCCTCCGAGCAGTACTTC. Based on the CDR3 plus reference TRBV7-9 and TRBJ2-7, the full variable domain is DTGVSQNPRHKITKRGQNVTFRCDPISEHNRLYWYRQTLGQGPEFLTYFQNEAQLEKSRLLSDRFSAERPKGSFSTLEIQRTEQGDSAMYLCASSYRQGASEQYFGPGTRLTVT.

The CDR3 protein is CASSLTTGGNTEAFF. CDR3 coding DNA: TGTGCCAGCAGCTTGACGACAGGGGGGAACACTGAAGCTTTCTTT. The chain uses TRBV5-6 and TRBJ1-1; 9 positions match TRBD1. V lost 1 base to trimming and J lost 1 base; unmatched junction nucleotides: 2. The length of the CDR3 is 15 residues. Germline V gene sequence: CDR1 SGHDT, CDR2 YYEEEE.